This note documents a single T cell receptor (beta chain) sequence. These data originate in a study of blood T cell repertoires in COVID-19. Generated by immunoSEQ multiplex PCR, the TCRdb table keeps only in-frame clones and is missing some. Here the sample spans 200,000 to 250,000 clones, approximately 89% being singletons. The CDR3 sequence is 14 residues long. Germline V lookup: CDR1 MNHEY, CDR2 SMNVEV (reference sequence). Trimming shortened V by 6 bases and J by 4 bases, and 15 bases separated the two germline ends. Sequencing was performed on PBMCs or T cells enriched from blood (not recorded which). This sequence was found in a woman younger than 45 who had been exposed to COVID-19. The V gene is TRBV27, the J gene TRBJ1-1, with TRBD1 as a possible D gene (6 bases). CDR3 loop: CASSLQGIGTEAFF. The CDR3 DNA reads as TGTGCCAGCAGCCTACAGGGTATCGGCACTGAAGCTTTCTTT.